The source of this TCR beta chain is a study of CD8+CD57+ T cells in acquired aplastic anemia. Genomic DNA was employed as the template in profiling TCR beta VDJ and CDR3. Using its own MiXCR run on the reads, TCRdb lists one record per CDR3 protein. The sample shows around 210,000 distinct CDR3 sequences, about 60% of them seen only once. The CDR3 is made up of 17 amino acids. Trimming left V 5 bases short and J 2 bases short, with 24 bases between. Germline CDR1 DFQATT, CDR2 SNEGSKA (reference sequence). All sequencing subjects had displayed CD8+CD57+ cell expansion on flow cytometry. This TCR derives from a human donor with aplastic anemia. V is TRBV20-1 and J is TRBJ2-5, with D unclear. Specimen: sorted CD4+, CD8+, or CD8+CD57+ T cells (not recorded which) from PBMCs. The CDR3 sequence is CSAYSVRNVINQETQYF. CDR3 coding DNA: TGCAGTGCTTACTCTGTGCGGAATGTCATTAATCAAGAGACCCAGTACTTC.